These T cell receptor beta chains were read from a single sample in a study of T cells in Graves' hyperthyroidism and ophthalmopathy. TCRdb processed the multiplex PCR reads anew with MiXCR; each CDR3 protein has one entry. Among 700,000 or so distinct CDR3 sequences listed, about 15% were seen once. Sequenced input: blood. These receptors were taken from a man younger than 35 with Graves' hyperthyroidism. The CDR3 runs from the conserved cysteine through the conserved F or W. A D gene is named only where the DNA matches it firmly. The listing skips clone size in some rows; elsewhere it reads once, few, many or a size class.

TRBV28	NA	TRBJ2-5	NA	CASSAPGPAAETQYF	TGTGCCAGCAGTGCCCCGGGACCAGCGGCAGAGACCCAGTACTTC
TRBV7-2	NA	TRBJ1-4	NA	CASSLGPRSDNEKLFF	TGTGCCAGCAGCTTAGGGCCCAGGTCGGATAATGAAAAACTGTTTTTT
TRBV15	NA	TRBJ2-1	NA	CATSRDLQGSHNEQFF	TGTGCCACCAGCAGAGACCTACAGGGTAGCCACAATGAGCAGTTCTTC
TRBV10-1	NA	TRBJ2-7	TRBD2	CASSGGLAGGPYEQYF	TGCGCCAGCAGTGGCGGACTAGCGGGAGGACCCTACGAGCAGTACTTC
TRBV27	NA	TRBJ2-1	NA	CASSLPTRGSYNEQFF	TGTGCCAGCAGTTTGCCTACTCGGGGTAGTTACAATGAGCAGTTCTTC
TRBV6-1	many	TRBJ2-1	TRBD2	CASSYIKTSGRFSEQFF	TGTGCCAGCAGTTATATAAAGACTAGCGGGAGGTTCAGTGAGCAGTTCTTC
TRBV28	many	TRBJ2-5	NA	CASNYRQETQYF	TGTGCCAGCAATTACAGGCAAGAGACCCAGTACTTC
TRBV24-1	few	TRBJ2-1	TRBD1	CATSDLRGQGASEQFF	TGTGCCACCAGTGATCTCAGGGGACAGGGGGCTAGTGAGCAGTTCTTC
TRBV20-1	few	TRBJ1-5	NA	CSARFSDSNQPQHF	TGCAGTGCTAGGTTCTCGGATAGCAATCAGCCCCAGCATTTT
TRBV15	many	TRBJ2-7	NA	CATSRDYLSEQYF	TGTGCCACCAGCAGGGACTATCTTTCCGAGCAGTACTTC
TRBV5-1	NA	TRBJ2-2	TRBD2	CASSLEAGSGELFF	TGCGCCAGCAGCTTGGAAGCGGGATCCGGGGAGCTGTTTTTT
TRBV13	NA	TRBJ2-7	NA	CASSLSRKGYEQYF	TGTGCCAGCAGCTTAAGCCGAAAGGGTTACGAGCAGTACTTC
TRBV15	NA	TRBJ2-7	TRBD2	CATSRGSGSIHEQYF	TGTGCCACCAGCAGAGGTAGCGGGAGTATCCACGAGCAGTACTTC
TRBV12-3/TRBV12-4	many	TRBJ2-7	TRBD2	CASSLPRLAGSYEQYF	TGTGCCAGCAGTTTACCACGACTAGCGGGGTCCTACGAGCAGTACTTC
TRBV6-1	NA	TRBJ2-3	TRBD2	CASSITSGSWDTQYF	TGTGCCAGCAGTATCACTAGCGGGAGCTGGGATACGCAGTATTTT
TRBV7-9	few	TRBJ2-5	TRBD2	CASSWGSGDKETQYF	TGTGCCAGCAGCTGGGGGAGCGGGGATAAAGAGACCCAGTACTTC
TRBV7-3	NA	TRBJ2-2	TRBD1	CASSLSPGQGYNTGELFF	TGTGCCAGCAGCTTAAGCCCGGGACAGGGGTACAACACCGGGGAGCTGTTTTTT
TRBV18	few	TRBJ2-7	TRBD1	CASSPGAGTGGYEQYF	TGTGCCAGCTCACCTGGCGCCGGGACAGGGGGTTACGAGCAGTACTTC
TRBV6-1	many	TRBJ2-1	NA	CASSPNLGQSNEQFF	TGTGCCAGCAGCCCGAACTTAGGACAGTCCAATGAGCAGTTCTTC
TRBV6-1	NA	TRBJ2-7	TRBD2	CASSRRLAGGPVYEQYF	TGTGCCAGCAGCCGCCGACTAGCGGGAGGGCCCGTTTACGAGCAGTACTTC
TRBV20-1	many	TRBJ2-5	TRBD1	CSVWGQARETQYF	TGCAGTGTATGGGGACAGGCTCGAGAGACCCAGTACTTC
TRBV3-1	few	TRBJ2-2	TRBD2	CASSPSPTSARGYTGELFF	TGTGCCAGCAGCCCCAGCCCGACTAGCGCTCGAGGGTACACCGGGGAGCTGTTTTTT
TRBV27	many	TRBJ2-5	NA	CASSVRVKETQYF	TGTGCCAGCAGTGTCAGGGTGAAAGAGACCCAGTACTTC
TRBV2	few	TRBJ2-7	NA	CASRKQQGAEQYF	TGTGCCAGCCGCAAGCAACAGGGCGCCGAGCAGTACTTC
TRBV12-3/TRBV12-4	few	TRBJ2-5	TRBD2	CASILSSGGMETQYF	TGTGCCAGCATACTTTCTTCGGGAGGGATGGAGACCCAGTACTTC
TRBV5-1	NA	TRBJ1-1	NA	CASSLTRDRTLNTEAFF	TGCGCCAGCAGCTTGACCCGTGACAGGACCCTGAACACTGAAGCTTTCTTT
TRBV10-3	NA	TRBJ1-2	NA	CAISESQVGGYTF	TGTGCCATCAGTGAGTCCCAGGTCGGTGGCTACACCTTC
TRBV18	NA	TRBJ2-7	TRBD2	CASSRITSGQYEQYF	TGTGCCAGCTCACGAATAACTAGCGGACAGTACGAGCAGTACTTC
TRBV6-2/TRBV6-3	many	TRBJ2-1	TRBD1	CASSHWPGQGRNEQFF	TGTGCCAGCAGCCATTGGCCGGGACAGGGGAGGAATGAGCAGTTCTTC
TRBV24-1	NA	TRBJ2-7	NA	CATSENRQARSPYEQYF	TGTGCCACCAGTGAAAACCGACAGGCAAGGTCCCCCTACGAGCAGTACTTC
TRBV18	many	TRBJ2-3	TRBD1	CASSRTGDTDTQYF	TGTGCCAGCTCCCGGACAGGAGACACAGATACGCAGTATTTT
TRBV18	many	TRBJ2-7	NA	CASSPPNRAYEQYF	TGTGCCAGCTCACCACCGAACAGGGCCTACGAGCAGTACTTC
TRBV28	once	TRBJ2-1	TRBD2	CASSQEGTSGRTEQFF	TGTGCCAGCAGCCAAGAAGGGACTAGCGGGAGAACTGAGCAGTTCTTC
TRBV6-2/TRBV6-3	many	TRBJ1-2	TRBD1	CASRGRDRGYGYTF	TGTGCCAGCAGAGGCCGGGACAGAGGCTATGGCTACACCTTC
TRBV11-2	many	TRBJ2-1	TRBD2	CASRRLAVKYNEQFF	TGTGCCAGCAGGAGACTAGCGGTGAAATACAATGAGCAGTTCTTC